Reported below is one TCR beta chain. This clonotype was recorded a few times. No antigen is known for it. Per-nucleotide qualities are absent, and no much larger clonotype sits a single base away. The source of the sample is a study of T cell repertoires in cytomegalovirus infection (dated by TCRdb to 2018 to 2020). Regarding the complete study: Recently identified HLA-C-restricted CMV epitopes, whose presentation resists viral immunomodulation, were targeted by peptide stimulations together with well-studied HLA-B-restricted epitopes. Donor HLA type was relevant to the analysis, because carriage of CMV infection together with the matching HLA type was indicated by public TCR beta signatures.

The listed sequencing device is Illumina HiSeq 1500. Using fastp at Q25 and MiXCR, TCRdb reprocessed the public reads and kept productive beta chains. One record per CDR3 amino acid sequence lists the most common genes and DNA. The sample table holds roughly 150,000 distinct CDR3 sequences, of which about 31% were seen once. 52% of the sample is taken by the ten largest. What the work shows at the level of the full study, not this receptor alone: The ex vivo response was dominated by HLA-C-restricted CMV-specific TCR beta clonotypes, which also provided the single most frequent clonotype in two of eight donors. Carriers of CMV infection plus the relevant HLA type were discriminated by the cumulative frequency of public TCR beta family members in the study cohort and in an independent roughly 320-donor cohort.

This specimen's treatment or condition label, per the study, means: in vitro stimulation with specific CMV peptide epitopes to enrich CMV-specific T cells. The TCR was taken from a human donor in good health (CMV status not recorded). Some clones in this sample may be carry-over from other donors' samples. This specimen was CD8+ T cells from cultured PBMCs, taken from culture after CMV antigen stimulation.

The sequenced DNA: TGCGCCAGCAGCCAAGATTCTACAGGGACCTACGAGCAGTACTTC. This is translated as CASSQDSTGTYEQYF. This receptor chain uses TRBV4-1 and TRBJ2-7; TRBD1 could be the D gene, as 6 bases match. In the germline V gene, CDR1 corresponds to MGHRA and CDR2 to YSYEKL. V is cut by 0 bases and J by 2 bases, and the space between the germline ends is 11 bases. Measured from the cysteine to the phenylalanine, the CDR3 is 15 residues long. Only the CDR3 part of the read is kept: 45 bases, read in frame from the first base.